The rows below give T cell receptor beta chains drawn from one sample of a study of blood T cell repertoires in COVID-19. Data came from immunoSEQ multiplex PCR; TCRdb stores just in-frame clones and leaves some out. The sample lists just over 300,000 clones; roughly nine tenths were seen once. The sequenced sample was peripheral blood. These receptors all come from a woman aged 25-40 years with COVID-19, enrolled during active disease. The conserved cysteine and the conserved F or W are not part of the CDR3 here. Not all rows give a size; the values are once, few, many and, for expanded clones, a class.

clone size,V gene,J gene,CDR3 protein
few,TRBV10-3,TRBJ1-1,AISVGRVRDTEAF
-,TRBV6-5,TRBJ2-1,ASSYGGAYNEQF
-,TRBV9,TRBJ1-2,ASSVGQNYGYT
-,TRBV5-1,TRBJ2-3,ASSLVAGGTDTQY
-,TRBV24-1,TRBJ2-5,ATSDSGLRETQY
-,TRBV18,TRBJ2-1,ASSPQGVYNEQF
-,TRBV5-1,TRBJ2-1,ASSLSGGAYNEQF
-,TRBV7-2,TRBJ2-5,ASSQAGRGETQY
-,TRBV11-3,TRBJ2-2,ASSVRGEGDTGELF
few,TRBV7-9,TRBJ1-2,ASSQGRQGARGYT
-,TRBV12-5,TRBJ2-5,ASGFSLFGTSGKETQY
-,TRBV28,TRBJ1-5,ASSLYNTASNQPQH
-,TRBV2,TRBJ2-3,ASSELSGTDTQY
once,TRBV2,TRBJ2-2,ASHRGTTGELF
-,TRBV3-1/TRBV3-2,TRBJ2-1,ASSQDGEGEQF
-,TRBV19,TRBJ2-7,ASSTTLQGGEQY
-,TRBV27,TRBJ1-6,ASSFGRGNSPLH